One sample yielded the 20 T cell receptor beta chains listed below, sequenced in a study of T cells after posttransplantation cyclophosphamide (dated by TCRdb to 2016 to 2018). The library was generated by the immunoSEQ multiplex PCR assay. The source is immuneACCESS, and TCRdb retained only in-frame sequences with V and J called. Part of the clones is not carried over; for the studies checked, unresolved V genes explain less than half of this, and the remainder is unexplained. Here the sample lists some 40,000 clones, none seen once only. 2% to 2.5% of the sample comes from the top ten. Material for sequencing was PBMCs. Receptors originate from a man aged 50-59 years in good health, CMV-negative, and a related stem cell transplant donor.

This clone has more than one count but fewer than ten. The V gene is TRBV9, the J gene TRBJ2-5; 7 positions match TRBD1. Trimming removed 3 bases from V and 5 bases from J; junction bases left unmatched: 10. The CDR3 covers 15 residues. CDR1 is SGDLS and CDR2 is YYNGEE in the germline V gene. The CDR3 nucleotides are TGTGCCAGCAGCGAGGGAGACAGGGTCCTCGAGACCCAGTACTTC. This encodes CASSEGDRVLETQYF.

This clone was picked up many times. V and J are TRBV5-1 and TRBJ1-3; 7 bases are a match to TRBD1. This CDR3 comprises 15 residues. The V and J ends lost 0 bases and 4 bases, in that order; junction bases with no gene match: 4. The V gene's germline CDR1 is SGHRS and CDR2 YFSETQ. CDR3 in amino acids: CASSLEQGPGNTIYF. CDR3 coding DNA: TGCGCCAGCAGCTTGGAACAGGGGCCCGGAAACACCATATATTTT. Full variable domain (rest looked up from reference TRBV5-1 and TRBJ1-3): KAGVTQTPRYLIKTRGQQVTLSCSPISGHRSVSWYQQTPGQGLQFLFEYFSETQRNKGNFPGRFSGRQFSNSRSEMNVSTLELGDSALYLCASSLEQGPGNTIYFGEGSWLTVV.

Many counts were recorded for this clone. CDR3 amino acids: CASSLSVNTEAFF. The CDR3 bases are TGTGCCAGCAGCTTATCAGTGAACACTGAAGCTTTCTTT. The J gene is TRBJ1-1, the V gene TRBV7-3; the D is unclear. Trimming shortened V by 2 bases and J by 0 bases, and 4 bases separated the two germline ends. The CDR3 loop spans 13 amino acids. Germline values: CDR1 SGHTA, CDR2 FQGTGA.

This clone was seen at least ten times. CDR3: CASSLVTGAGTGELFF. Here the CDR3 DNA reads TGCGCCAGCAGCTTGGTTACAGGGGCAGGCACCGGGGAGCTGTTTTTT. The chain is built from TRBV5-1 and TRBJ2-2, with 7 bases matching TRBD1. In germline, CDR1 is SGHRS, CDR2 YFSETQ. J was trimmed by 4 bases and V by 0 bases; bases with no gene match: 6. The CDR3 spans 16 residues.

This chain joins TRBV7-3 and TRBJ2-2, with D maybe TRBD1 (6 bases). CDR3 length equals 16 residues. Trimming left V 5 bases short and J 6 bases short, with 19 bases between. From germline, CDR1 is SGHTA and CDR2 FQGTGA. The CDR3 sequence: CASSPPGAHGAGELFF. As DNA, the CDR3 is TGTGCCAGCAGCCCCCCAGGGGCCCATGGCGCCGGGGAGCTGTTTTTT.

This clone was seen repeatedly, ten times or more. V gene TRBV20-1 combines with J gene TRBJ1-1, with a weak D call TRBD1 (5 bases). The germline V gene encodes CDR1 DFQATT and CDR2 SNEGSKA (reference sequence). The CDR3 runs 11 residues. With 7 bases removed from V and 1 base from J, the gap between germline ends came to 7 bases. CDR3 protein: CSGQGNTEAFF. CDR3 DNA sequence: TGCAGTGGCCAGGGGAACACTGAAGCTTTCTTT.

This clone was seen at least ten times. The rearrangement links TRBV7-6 to TRBJ2-2, with TRBD1 matching 8 bases. Germline assignment: CDR1 SGHVS and CDR2 FNYEAQ. The V gene end was trimmed by 5 bases and the J gene end by 11 bases; junction bases not matched to a gene: 10. This CDR3 contains 14 residues. The CDR3 DNA follows: TGTGCCAGCAGCCCTGGACAGGGAACACCAGAGCTGTTTTTT. This sequence encodes CASSPGQGTPELFF.

This clone was seen at least ten times. This chain uses TRBV2 with TRBJ2-6; a weak D match, TRBD2 (6 bases). Germline CDR1 reads SNHLY; CDR2 reads FYNNEI. The CDR3 extends over 13 amino acids. With 11 bases removed from V and 4 bases from J, the gap between germline ends came to 12 bases. The chain's CDR3 is CAAKEGGANVLTF. CDR3 bases: TGTGCCGCAAAGGAGGGCGGGGCCAACGTCCTGACTTTC.

This clone came up many times. The chain combines TRBV18 with TRBJ1-1; the match to TRBD1 covers 8 bases. This CDR3 has 16 amino acids. V dropped 2 bases and J dropped 1; count of bases not matched to a gene: 6. Germline V gives CDR1 KGHSH, CDR2 LQKENI. This CDR3 is CASSPNTGGANTEAFF. The CDR3 nucleotides are TGTGCCAGCTCACCAAACACAGGGGGGGCGAACACTGAAGCTTTCTTT.

This clone was seen a few times. The chain employs TRBV7-9 and TRBJ1-6; a weak D match, TRBD1 (5 bases). Germline CDR1 reads SEHNR; CDR2 reads FQNEAQ (reference sequence). Trimming removed 4 bases at V and 6 bases at J, with 10 bases between. The CDR3 is 14 amino acids. The CDR3 DNA reads TGTGCCAGCAGCTCCCAGGGTGGTAATTCACCCCTCCACTTT. This translates into CASSSQGGNSPLHF.

A few counts support this clone. The V and J genes are TRBV10-1 and TRBJ2-3; 8 nucleotides match TRBD1. V lost 5 bases, J lost 3 bases, and 10 bases stayed unmatched. Germline CDR1 WNHNN, CDR2 SYGVQD (reference sequence). This CDR3 has 16 residues. CDR3 sequence (DNA): TGCGCCAGCAGTCCACTCGGACAGGGAGGAACAGATACGCAGTATTTT. Its protein is CASSPLGQGGTDTQYF.

This clone was seen ten or more times. This chain links TRBV15 with TRBJ1-6; TRBD1 agrees at 9 bases. V dropped 0 bases and J dropped 8; count of bases not matched to a gene: 2. Germline CDR1 is LNHNV and CDR2 is YYDKDF (reference sequence). The CDR3 consists of 15 residues. The CDR3 protein is CATSRDGTGYSPLHF. CDR3 sequence (DNA): TGTGCCACCAGCAGAGACGGGACAGGGTATTCACCCCTCCACTTT.

This clone occurred many times. The chain employs TRBV6-4 and TRBJ2-5, with TRBD2 as a possible D gene (5 bases). CDR1 and CDR2 (germline): MRHNA, SNTAGT. V lost 6 bases, J lost 2 bases, and 19 bases lay in between. The CDR3 sequence is 16 residues long. This CDR3 is CASSTGDVIGQETQYF. DNA of the CDR3: TGTGCCAGCAGCACCGGGGATGTGATCGGACAAGAGACCCAGTACTTC.

This clone was found many times. This sequence joins TRBV2 and TRBJ1-1; D is uncertain. Germline assignment: CDR1 SNHLY and CDR2 FYNNEI. There are 12 residues in the CDR3. V dropped 6 bases and J dropped 5 bases, with 10 bases sitting between them. The CDR3 loop is CASSFGETEAFF. CDR3 coding DNA: TGTGCCAGCAGCTTCGGGGAGACTGAAGCTTTCTTT.

The chain combines TRBV11-2 with TRBJ1-2, with a weak D call TRBD1 (6 bases). The germline CDR1 and CDR2 sequences are SGHAT and FQNNGV. Trimming took off 1 base at V and 7 bases at J, with 16 bases between the two ends. The CDR3 has 15 amino acids. The CDR3 reads CASSLAGQGYPGYTF. The CDR3 coding sequence is TGTGCCAGCAGCTTAGCGGGCCAGGGGTACCCTGGCTACACCTTC.

This clone was seen at least ten times. The chain is built from TRBV7-3 and TRBJ2-7, with a possible D match to TRBD2 (6 bases). This CDR3 comprises 14 residues. The ends were cut back, 2 bases at V and 0 bases at J, with 8 bases in the middle. Germline-derived CDR1 and CDR2 are SGHTA and FQGTGA. The CDR3: CASSLYGGSYEQYF. The CDR3 DNA reads TGTGCCAGCAGCTTATACGGGGGCTCCTACGAGCAGTACTTC.

This clone came up many times. The rearrangement links TRBV5-1 to TRBJ1-1; the match to TRBD1 covers 8 bases. Looked up from germline, CDR1 is SGHRS and CDR2 is YFSETQ. The CDR3 is 15 residues long. Trimming cost V 2 bases and J 5 bases; bases outside gene matches: 8. This CDR3 is CASSFQGQGGTEAFF. CDR3 nucleotide sequence: TGCGCCAGCAGCTTTCAAGGACAGGGTGGTACTGAAGCTTTCTTT.

This clone came up a few times. The rearrangement joins TRBV7-8 to TRBJ2-2; D perhaps matches TRBD2 (6 bases). CDR3 length equals 18 residues. Germline CDR1 reads SGHVS; CDR2 reads FQNEAQ. V was cut by 0 bases and J by 6 bases, with 20 bases left in between. The CDR3 DNA reads as TGTGCCAGCAGCTTAGCGCCTGTTGGACTACTGGGTGCCGGGGAGCTGTTTTTT. This translates into CASSLAPVGLLGAGELFF. The full variable domain, completed using reference TRBV7-8 and TRBJ2-2, is GAGVSQSPRYKVAKRGQDVALRCDPISGHVSLFWYQQALGQGPEFLTYFQNEAQLDKSGLPSDRFFAERPEGSVSTLKIQRTQQEDSAVYLCASSLAPVGLLGAGELFFGEGSRLTVL.

The rearrangement joins TRBV18 to TRBJ1-2; possible D gene TRBD1, 5 bases. Trimming took 3 bases from V and 0 from J, leaving 14 bases between them. From germline, CDR1 is KGHSH and CDR2 LQKENI. This CDR3 contains 16 residues. The CDR3 nucleotides are TGTGCCAGCTCACCCCGTCGGGGGAGCACTAACTATGGCTACACCTTC. As protein: CASSPRRGSTNYGYTF. The full variable domain, with the rest looked up from reference TRBV18 and TRBJ1-2, is NAGVMQNPRHLVRRRGQEARLRCSPMKGHSHVYWYRQLPEEGLKFMVYLQKENIIDESGMPKERFSAEFPKEGPSILRIQQVVRGDSAAYFCASSPRRGSTNYGYTFGSGTRLTVV.

This clone was seen ten or more times. J is TRBJ2-7 and V is TRBV30, with TRBD1 matching 7 bases. The V gene's germline CDR1 is GTSNPN and CDR2 SVGIG (reference sequence). V lost 1 base, J lost 0 bases, and 6 bases stayed unmatched. This CDR3 is 15 amino acids long. The DNA for the CDR3 is TGTGCCTGGAGTGGGGGACAGTCGAGCTCCTACGAGCAGTACTTC. Amino acids: CAWSGGQSSSYEQYF.